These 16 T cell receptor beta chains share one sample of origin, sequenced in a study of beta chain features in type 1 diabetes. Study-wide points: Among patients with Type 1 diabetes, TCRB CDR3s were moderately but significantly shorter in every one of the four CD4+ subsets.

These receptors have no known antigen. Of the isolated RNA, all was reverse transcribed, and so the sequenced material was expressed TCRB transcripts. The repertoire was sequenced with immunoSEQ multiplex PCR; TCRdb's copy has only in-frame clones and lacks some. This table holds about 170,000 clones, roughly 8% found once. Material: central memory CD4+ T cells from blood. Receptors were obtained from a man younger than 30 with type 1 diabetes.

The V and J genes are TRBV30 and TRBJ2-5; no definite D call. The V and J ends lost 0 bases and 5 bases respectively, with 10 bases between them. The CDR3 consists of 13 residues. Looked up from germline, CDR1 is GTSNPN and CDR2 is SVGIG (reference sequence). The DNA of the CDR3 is TGTGCCTGGAGTGTACGAGGAGCGGAGACCCAGTACTTC. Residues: CAWSVRGAETQYF. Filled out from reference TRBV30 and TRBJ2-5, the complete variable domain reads SQTIHQWPATLVQPVGSPLSLECTVEGTSNPNLYWYRQAAGRGLQLLFYSVGIGQISSEVPQNLSASRPQDRQFILSSKKLLLSDSGFYLCAWSVRGAETQYFGPGTRLLVL.

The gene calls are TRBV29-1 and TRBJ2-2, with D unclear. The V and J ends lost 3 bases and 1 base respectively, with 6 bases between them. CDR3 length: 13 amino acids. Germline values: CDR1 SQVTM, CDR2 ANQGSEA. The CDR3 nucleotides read TGCAGCGTTGATGTCGGGAACACCGGGGAGCTGTTTTTT. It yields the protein CSVDVGNTGELFF.

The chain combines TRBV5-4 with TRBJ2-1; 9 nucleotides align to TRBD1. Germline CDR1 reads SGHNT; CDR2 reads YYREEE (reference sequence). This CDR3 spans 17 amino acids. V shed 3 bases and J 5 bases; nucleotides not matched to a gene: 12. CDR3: CASSSYPGTGPHNEQFF. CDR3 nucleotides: TGTGCCAGCAGCTCTTACCCCGGGACAGGGCCCCACAATGAGCAGTTCTTC.

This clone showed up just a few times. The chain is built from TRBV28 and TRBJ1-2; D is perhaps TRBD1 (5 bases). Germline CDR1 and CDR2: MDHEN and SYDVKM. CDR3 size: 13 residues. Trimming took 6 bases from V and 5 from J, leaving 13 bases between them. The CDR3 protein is CASRSGGNYGYTF. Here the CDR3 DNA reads TGTGCCAGCAGATCTGGGGGGAATTATGGCTACACCTTC.

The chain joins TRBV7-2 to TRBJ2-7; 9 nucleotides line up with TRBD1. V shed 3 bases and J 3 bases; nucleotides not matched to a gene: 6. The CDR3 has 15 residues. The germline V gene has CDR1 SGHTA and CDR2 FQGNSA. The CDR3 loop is CASSFGQGIHYEQYF. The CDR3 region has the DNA TGTGCCAGCAGCTTTGGACAGGGGATACACTACGAGCAGTACTTC.

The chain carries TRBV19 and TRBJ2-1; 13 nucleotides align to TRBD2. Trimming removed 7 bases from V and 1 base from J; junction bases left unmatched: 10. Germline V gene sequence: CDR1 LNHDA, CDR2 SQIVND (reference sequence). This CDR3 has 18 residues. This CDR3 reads CASTPRTSGSLSYNEQFF. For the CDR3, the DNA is TGTGCCAGTACCCCAAGGACTAGCGGGAGTCTGTCCTACAATGAGCAGTTCTTC.

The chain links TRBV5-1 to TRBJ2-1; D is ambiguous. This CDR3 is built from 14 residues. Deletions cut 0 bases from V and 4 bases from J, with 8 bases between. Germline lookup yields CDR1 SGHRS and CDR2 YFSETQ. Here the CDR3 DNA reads TGCGCCAGCAGCTTGGACTTGACTTACAATGAGCAGTTCTTC. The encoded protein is CASSLDLTYNEQFF.

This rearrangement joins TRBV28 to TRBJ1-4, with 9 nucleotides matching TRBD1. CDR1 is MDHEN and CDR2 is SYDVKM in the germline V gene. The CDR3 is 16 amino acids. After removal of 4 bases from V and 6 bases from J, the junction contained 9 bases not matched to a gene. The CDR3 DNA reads TGTGCCAGCAGTTCGACCGGGACAGGGAGTGATGAAAAACTGTTTTTT. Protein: CASSSTGTGSDEKLFF.

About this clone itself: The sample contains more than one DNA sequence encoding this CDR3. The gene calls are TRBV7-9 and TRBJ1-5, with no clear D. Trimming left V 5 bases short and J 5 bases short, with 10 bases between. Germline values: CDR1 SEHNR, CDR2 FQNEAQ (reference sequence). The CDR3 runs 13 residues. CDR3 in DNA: TGTGCCAGCAGCCCAAGACGGGATCAGCCCCAGCATTTT. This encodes CASSPRRDQPQHF.

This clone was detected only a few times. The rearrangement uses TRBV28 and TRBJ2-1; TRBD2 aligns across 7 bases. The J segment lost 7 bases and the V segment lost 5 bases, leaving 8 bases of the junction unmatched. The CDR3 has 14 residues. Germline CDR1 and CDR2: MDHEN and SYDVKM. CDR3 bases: TGTGCCAGCAGTGGGGGGGGAATCAGAAATGAGCAGTTCTTC. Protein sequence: CASSGGGIRNEQFF.

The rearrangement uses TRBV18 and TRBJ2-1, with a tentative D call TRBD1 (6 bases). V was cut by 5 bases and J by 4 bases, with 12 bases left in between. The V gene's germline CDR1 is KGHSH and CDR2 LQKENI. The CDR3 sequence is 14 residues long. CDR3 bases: TGTGCCAGCTCATTACTCGGACAGTACAATGAGCAGTTCTTC. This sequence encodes CASSLLGQYNEQFF.

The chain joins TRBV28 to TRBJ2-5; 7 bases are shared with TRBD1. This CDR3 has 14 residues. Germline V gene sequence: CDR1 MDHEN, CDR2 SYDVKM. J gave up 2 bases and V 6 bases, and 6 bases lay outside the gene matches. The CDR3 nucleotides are TGTGCCAGCAGCTCGGGACAGACTCAAGAGACCCAGTACTTC. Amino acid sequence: CASSSGQTQETQYF.

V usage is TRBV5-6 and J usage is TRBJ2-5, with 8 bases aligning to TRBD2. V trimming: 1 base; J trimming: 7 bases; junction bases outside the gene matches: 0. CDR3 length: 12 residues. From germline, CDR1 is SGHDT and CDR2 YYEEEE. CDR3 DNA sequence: TGTGCCAGCAGCTTGCGGGAGGGGACCCAGTACTTC. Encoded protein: CASSLREGTQYF.

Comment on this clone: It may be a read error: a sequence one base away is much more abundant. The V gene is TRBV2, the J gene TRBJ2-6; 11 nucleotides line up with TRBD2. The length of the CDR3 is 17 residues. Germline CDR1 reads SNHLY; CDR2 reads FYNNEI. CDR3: CASSRLAGSSGTNVLTF. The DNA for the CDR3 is TGTGCCAGCAGTCGACTAGCGGGGTCCTCTGGGACCAACGTCCTGACTTTC.

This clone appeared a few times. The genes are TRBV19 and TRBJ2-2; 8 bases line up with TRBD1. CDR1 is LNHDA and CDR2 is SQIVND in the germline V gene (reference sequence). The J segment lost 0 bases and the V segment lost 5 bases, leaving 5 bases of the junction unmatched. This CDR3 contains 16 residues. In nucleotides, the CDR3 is TGTGCCAGTAGTTGGGACAGGATCCCGAACACCGGGGAGCTGTTTTTT. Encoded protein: CASSWDRIPNTGELFF.

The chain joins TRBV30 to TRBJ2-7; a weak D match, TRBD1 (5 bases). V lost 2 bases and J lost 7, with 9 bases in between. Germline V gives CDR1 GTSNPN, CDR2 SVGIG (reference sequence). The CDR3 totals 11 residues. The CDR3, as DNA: TGTGCCTGGAGTCCACAGGTAGAGCAGTACTTC. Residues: CAWSPQVEQYF.